This T cell receptor (beta chain) is from a study of T cells in localized non-small cell lung cancer. Sequenced by immunoSEQ multiplex PCR; TCRdb stores in-frame clones only, minus some. Of about 2,800 clones listed, approximately 23% are singletons. The CDR3 has 13 residues. Trimming removed 2 bases at V and 3 bases at J, with 8 bases between. CDR1 SNHLY and CDR2 FYNNEI come from the germline V gene. The sample holds a few counts of this clone. The clonotype was recovered from a woman aged 40-69 years with stage I lung adenocarcinoma. The rearrangement joins TRBV2 to TRBJ2-7; D is ambiguous. The input for sequencing was normal lung tissue next to the tumor, taken before any cancer treatment. CDR3 sequence (DNA): TGTGCCAGCAGTGAACCGGTCCGCTACGAGCAGTACTTC. Residues: CASSEPVRYEQYF.